This T cell receptor beta chain was captured by sequencing in a study of blood T cell repertoires in COVID-19. Germline assignment: CDR1 SGDLS and CDR2 YYNGEE. This CDR3 spans 15 amino acids. V gave up 4 bases and J gave up 2 bases; unmatched junction bases: 5. The table came from immunoSEQ multiplex PCR; TCRdb's copy has only in-frame clones and leaves some out. The data contain over 250,000 clones, roughly nine tenths of them seen just once; the ten biggest clones take up 2% to 3%. Participants were aged roughly 18 to 89 years from roughly 25 US areas. Sequenced input: PBMCs or T cells enriched from blood (not recorded which). The chain links TRBV9 to TRBJ1-3, with 8 bases matching TRBD1. The sequence was collected from a man aged 55 to 69 who had recovered from COVID-19. The CDR3 DNA reads TGTGCCAGCAGCACGAAACAGGGGGCTGGAAACACCATATATTTT. Residues: CASSTKQGAGNTIYF.